In its sample, the clone carrying this TCR beta chain was seen a few times. This may arise from a read error, as a much more abundant clone is one base away. TCR beta CDR3 regions were amplified from RNA. When the TCR CDR3 underwent first-round RT-PCR, the HTBI primer set was used. TCRdb re-derived calls from the multiplex PCR reads in MiXCR, one entry per CDR3 protein. This table holds just over 550,000 distinct CDR3 sequences, about 45% found once. An absence of ophthalmopathy progression within 18 months meant stable Graves' hyperthyroidism. Exclusion criteria comprised uncontrolled infection, other autoimmune disease, pregnancy or lactation. The entry originates in a study of T cells in Graves' hyperthyroidism and ophthalmopathy. The source material was peripheral blood or thyroid tissue (not recorded which). The receptor was isolated from a woman between 18 and 30 years old with Graves' hyperthyroidism.

The CDR3 coding sequence is TGTGCCAGCGGTGAGAAGGGACAGCATGAAAAACTGTTTTTT. Translated, it gives CASGEKGQHEKLFF. The chain combines TRBV6-5 with TRBJ1-4, with 7 positions matching TRBD1. V gave up 8 bases and J gave up 6 bases; unmatched junction bases: 9. This CDR3 has 14 amino acids. Looked up from germline, CDR1 is MNHEY and CDR2 is SVGAGI.